Below, 32 T cell receptor beta chains from the same sample are listed, as sequenced in a study of T-cell memory formation after mild COVID-19. TCRdb analysed the 5' RACE reads with MiXCR anew, one entry per CDR3 protein. The sample has 430,000 or so distinct CDR3 sequences, around a quarter seen once. Sample: PBMCs or a T cell subset sorted from them (not recorded which). These receptors were collected from an adult woman who had mild COVID-19 (a few samples of this study predate the infection). Cell type and time point are not known.

This clonotype was found a few times. V and J are TRBV7-3 and TRBJ2-3, with 10 bases lining up with TRBD2. The germline CDR1 and CDR2 sequences are SGHTA and FQGTGA. After removal of 5 bases from V and 3 bases from J, the junction contained 5 bases not matched to a gene. The CDR3 consists of 15 residues. The CDR3 here is CASSPMGLATDTQYF. As DNA, the CDR3 is TGTGCCAGCAGCCCTATGGGACTAGCGACAGATACGCAGTATTTT.

This clonotype was seen only a few times. This chain joins TRBV7-3 and TRBJ2-2; no clear D. V shed 1 base and J shed 4 bases, with 7 bases lying between them. Germline V lookup: CDR1 SGHTA, CDR2 FQGTGA. The CDR3 has 14 residues. The CDR3 reads CASSLSSITGELFF. Written as DNA, the CDR3 is TGTGCCAGCAGCTTAAGCAGTATCACCGGGGAGCTGTTTTTT.

This clonotype was observed a handful of times. J is TRBJ2-1 and V is TRBV5-1; 7 bases map to TRBD2. Germline V gene data show CDR1 as SGHRS and CDR2 as YFSETQ. Trimming at V came to 1 base and at J to 8 bases, leaving 9 bases not matched to a gene. The CDR3 consists of 15 residues. CDR3 DNA: TGCGCCAGCAGCTTGTCAAGCGGGGTTATATATGAGCAGTTCTTC. It translates to CASSLSSGVIYEQFF.

This clonotype has at least ten counts. The genes are TRBV11-2 and TRBJ2-3, with D uncertain. CDR1 and CDR2 from the germline V gene are SGHAT and FQNNGV. The V and J ends lost 5 bases and 3 bases respectively, with 12 bases between them. This CDR3 is 14 amino acids long. Here the CDR3 reads CASSLYDLTDTQYF. In DNA form, the CDR3 reads TGTGCCAGCAGCCTTTATGACTTGACAGATACGCAGTATTTT.

The V call is TRBV29-1, the J call TRBJ2-7; no definite D call. The CDR3 has 12 residues. V dropped 6 bases and J dropped 5 bases, with 14 bases sitting between them. Germline V gene data show CDR1 as SQVTM and CDR2 as ANQGSEA. CDR3 amino acids: CSVQRTSDEQYF. CDR3 sequence (DNA): TGCAGCGTCCAAAGAACGTCGGACGAGCAGTACTTC.

This clonotype was detected a few times. V gene TRBV7-9 combines with J gene TRBJ2-5; 9 bases are shared with TRBD2. Trimming cost V 3 bases and J 2 bases; bases outside gene matches: 4. Germline V gives CDR1 SEHNR, CDR2 FQNEAQ (reference sequence). The CDR3 spans 15 residues. The CDR3 DNA reads as TGTGCCAGCAGCTTCCCTAGCGGGGTACAAGAGACCCAGTACTTC. Translated, it gives CASSFPSGVQETQYF.

This clonotype appeared a few times. This chain connects TRBV4-2 to TRBJ2-1; 10 bases match TRBD2. Trimming took 0 bases from V and 8 from J; bases not matched to a gene: 7. Looked up from germline, CDR1 is LGHNA and CDR2 is YNFKEQ. The length of the CDR3 is 16 residues. CDR3 amino acids: CASSQDLAGVFYEQFF. CDR3 nucleotide sequence: TGTGCCAGCAGCCAAGATCTAGCGGGAGTCTTTTATGAGCAGTTCTTC.

The rearrangement uses TRBV5-1 and TRBJ2-2; the match to TRBD2 covers 7 bases. Per the germline V gene, CDR1 is SGHRS and CDR2 is YFSETQ. The CDR3 runs 17 residues. J lost 0 bases, V lost 3 bases, and 8 bases had no gene match. The CDR3 nucleotides read TGCGCCAGCAGCTGGAAAAGCGGGACTACGAACACCGGGGAGCTGTTTTTT. Its translation: CASSWKSGTTNTGELFF.

The V gene is TRBV19, the J gene TRBJ2-1; D is perhaps TRBD2 (5 bases). Trimming stripped 5 bases from V and 5 bases from J, with 22 bases between. CDR3 length equals 17 residues. Germline loops: CDR1 LNHDA, CDR2 SQIVND (reference sequence). The CDR3 protein is CASSSLWATGMNNEQFF. The DNA for the CDR3 is TGTGCCAGTAGTTCGTTATGGGCCACCGGGATGAACAATGAGCAGTTCTTC.

The CDR3 DNA is TGTGCCAGCAGCTTAAGCAGGGGGAACACCGGGGAGCTGTTTTTT. Its protein product is CASSLSRGNTGELFF. The chain is built from TRBV11-3 and TRBJ2-2; the D gene is possibly TRBD1 (6 bases). CDR1 and CDR2 (germline): SGHNT, YENEEA. The CDR3 has 15 amino acids. Deletions cut 2 bases from V and 1 base from J, with 8 bases between.

This clonotype has a handful of counts. V is TRBV18 and J is TRBJ1-5, with D possibly TRBD1 on 6 matching bases. Trimming removed 6 bases at V and 4 bases at J, with 16 bases between. The germline V gene encodes CDR1 KGHSH and CDR2 LQKENI. This CDR3 comprises 15 residues. CDR3 protein: CASSTTSQGNQPQHF. The CDR3 region has the DNA TGTGCCAGCTCTACCACGTCCCAGGGGAATCAGCCCCAGCATTTT.

The CDR3 sequence: CASSGNTRNTYEQYF. As DNA, the CDR3 is TGTGCCAGCAGTGGAAATACTAGAAATACTTACGAGCAGTACTTC. The chain uses TRBV2 and TRBJ2-7; a weak D match, TRBD2 (5 bases). The CDR3 has 15 amino acids. The V and J ends lost 4 bases and 4 bases respectively, with 17 bases between them. Looked up from germline, CDR1 is SNHLY and CDR2 is FYNNEI.

The chain is built from TRBV7-9 and TRBJ1-5; D is uncertain. This CDR3 is built from 14 residues. The V and J ends lost 4 bases and 1 base respectively, with 8 bases between them. Germline CDR1 reads SEHNR; CDR2 reads FQNEAQ (reference sequence). CDR3 nucleotides: TGTGCCAGCAGCTCAAGCGGGAGCAATCAGCCCCAGCATTTT. Translating it yields CASSSSGSNQPQHF.

The rearrangement uses TRBV20-1 and TRBJ1-1, with 10 bases matching TRBD1. From germline, CDR1 is DFQATT and CDR2 SNEGSKA (reference sequence). The length of the CDR3 is 17 residues. Germline trimming cut 3 bases from V and 1 base from J; bases unmatched to any gene: 11. The CDR3 region is CSASVPGQGNSNTEAFF. Here the CDR3 DNA reads TGCAGTGCTAGCGTCCCGGGACAGGGGAACTCGAACACTGAAGCTTTCTTT.

This clonotype was counted between two and nine times. The rearrangement joins TRBV25-1 to TRBJ2-5; D may be TRBD1 or TRBD2 (6 bases each). The germline V gene has CDR1 MGHDK and CDR2 SYGVNS. V lost 2 bases to trimming and J lost 1 base, with 11 bases between them. The CDR3 covers 15 residues. This CDR3 reads CASSEGGGPQETQYF. CDR3 in DNA: TGTGCCAGCAGTGAAGGAGGGGGGCCCCAAGAGACCCAGTACTTC.

The rearrangement joins TRBV20-1 to TRBJ2-1; D unclear. The CDR3 runs to 17 residues. Germline V gives CDR1 DFQATT, CDR2 SNEGSKA (reference sequence). V lost 6 bases and J 0 bases, leaving 21 bases between the germline ends. The CDR3 sequence: CSATPSLAESSYNEQFF. The DNA for the CDR3 is TGCAGTGCCACCCCCAGTCTCGCGGAGAGCTCCTACAATGAGCAGTTCTTC.

In its sample, this clonotype was seen a few times. The V call is TRBV7-2, the J call TRBJ2-1; D is tentatively TRBD1 or TRBD2 (6 bases each). Germline CDR1 and CDR2: SGHTA and FQGNSA. Trimming cost V 2 bases and J 8 bases, with 19 bases left between them. The CDR3 totals 16 residues. In DNA, the CDR3 is TGTGCCAGCAGCTTACTTGGGTTAGGGGGGCGCGATGAGCAGTTCTTC. Protein sequence: CASSLLGLGGRDEQFF.

This clonotype was detected a few times. The chain combines TRBV29-1 with TRBJ2-3; D remains unclear. Trimming took off 5 bases at V and 2 bases at J, with 11 bases between the two ends. Germline V gene sequence: CDR1 SQVTM, CDR2 ANQGSEA. This CDR3 has 13 residues. This CDR3 reads CSVPGRPTDTQYF. Here the CDR3 DNA reads TGCAGCGTTCCAGGACGCCCCACAGATACGCAGTATTTT.

Many counts were recorded for this clonotype. V is TRBV5-1 and J is TRBJ2-7; TRBD2 is a possible D gene (7 bases). The germline CDR1 and CDR2 sequences are SGHRS and YFSETQ. V was shortened by 0 bases and J by 1 base, with 14 bases between the two germline ends. CDR3 length: 16 amino acids. CDR3 coding DNA: TGCGCCAGCAGCTTGGGCGGGGGCCCGACGTCCTACGAGCAGTACTTC. Amino acids: CASSLGGGPTSYEQYF.

The chain links TRBV3-1 to TRBJ1-2; TRBD1 is a possible D gene (5 bases). The CDR3 has 18 residues. V lost 0 bases and J lost 2, with 19 bases in between. In germline, CDR1 is LGHDT, CDR2 YNNKEL (reference sequence). The CDR3 coding sequence is TGTGCCAGCAGCCAAGAAAATCCGCAGGGCGTAGTAAACTATGGCTACACCTTC. Its translation: CASSQENPQGVVNYGYTF.

V is TRBV24-1 and J is TRBJ2-1; D is possibly TRBD2 (6 bases). The CDR3 runs 13 residues. Trimming stripped 6 bases from V and 9 bases from J, with 14 bases between. The germline gives CDR1 KGHDR, CDR2 SFDVKD. For the CDR3, the DNA is TGTGCCACCAGTAACAGTCTCGGGAGTGAGCAGTTCTTC. It specifies CATSNSLGSEQFF.

This clonotype was observed a handful of times. The rearrangement uses TRBV6-6 and TRBJ1-5; tentative D call: TRBD1 (6 bases). The CDR3 covers 15 residues. The germline CDR1 and CDR2 sequences are MNHNY and SVGAGI (reference sequence). Between the trimmed V and J ends, which lost 5 bases and 0 bases, there was a span of 11 bases. The CDR3 DNA reads as TGTGCCAGCAGTCCAGGGGTCCATAGCAATCAGCCCCAGCATTTT. As protein: CASSPGVHSNQPQHF.

There are a few counts of this clonotype. This chain uses TRBV12-3 or TRBV12-4 with TRBJ1-1; D perhaps matches TRBD1 (6 bases). V dropped 2 bases and J dropped 3 bases, with 16 bases sitting between them. The CDR3 consists of 16 residues. The CDR3 DNA sequence: TGTGCCAGCAGTTTAATGGCAGGGGTTTGGGACACTGAAGCTTTCTTT. Its translation is CASSLMAGVWDTEAFF.

The V call is TRBV4-2, the J call TRBJ1-1; D may be TRBD1 (5 bases). From germline, CDR1 is LGHNA and CDR2 YNFKEQ. The CDR3 length is 19 residues. V lost 0 bases and J lost 0, with 20 bases in between. CDR3 loop: CASSQELVTASLLNTEAFF. For the CDR3, the DNA is TGTGCCAGCAGCCAAGAACTGGTGACAGCAAGCCTTCTGAACACTGAAGCTTTCTTT.

The chain carries TRBV7-9 and TRBJ2-1; 9 nucleotides match TRBD2. Losses at the gene ends were 2 bases for V and 5 bases for J; bases not matched to a gene: 7. The CDR3 runs 16 residues. Germline CDR1 is SEHNR and CDR2 is FQNEAQ (reference sequence). The CDR3 is CASSLSVLAGNNEQFF. In DNA form, the CDR3 reads TGTGCCAGCAGCTTATCAGTCCTAGCGGGGAACAATGAGCAGTTCTTC.

This clonotype was seen only a few times. An end of the junction differs from the germline gene, which may be a read error. The chain recombines TRBV7-9 with TRBJ2-7; no firm D call. Germline assignment: CDR1 SEHNR and CDR2 FQNEAQ (reference sequence). This CDR3 has 12 amino acids. As DNA, the CDR3 is TGTGCCAGCAGCTTAGGTAGCCAGGAAGAGAACTTC. The encoded protein is CASSLGSQEENF.

The rearrangement joins TRBV25-1 to TRBJ2-3, with TRBD2 matching 14 bases. Germline loops: CDR1 MGHDK, CDR2 SYGVNS. The trim removed 2 bases at V and 4 bases at J, leaving 17 bases unmatched. The CDR3 has 21 amino acids. The CDR3 DNA is TGTGCCAGCAGTGAAACCCCCGGGACTAGCGGGAGAAAACGCCTGGCAGATACGCAGTATTTT. It is translated as CASSETPGTSGRKRLADTQYF.

J is TRBJ1-1 and V is TRBV20-1; the D is unclear. Germline V gene data show CDR1 as DFQATT and CDR2 as SNEGSKA (reference sequence). Trimming stripped 6 bases from V and 7 bases from J, with 12 bases between. CDR3 length: 11 residues. The CDR3 DNA is TGCAGTGCCCACAACAGAAGTGAAGCTTTCTTT. Translated, it gives CSAHNRSEAFF.

This clonotype was picked up a small number of times. J is TRBJ2-2 and V is TRBV5-1, with 7 nucleotides matching TRBD2. With 1 base clipped from V and 6 bases from J, the junction kept 12 bases outside the gene matches. Germline CDR1 is SGHRS and CDR2 is YFSETQ. This CDR3 is 17 amino acids long. The CDR3 loop is CASSLIVRTSVPGELFF. The CDR3 nucleotides are TGCGCCAGCAGCTTGATAGTTCGGACTAGTGTCCCCGGGGAGCTGTTTTTT.

J is TRBJ2-7 and V is TRBV30; TRBD1 agrees at 7 bases. The length of the CDR3 is 14 residues. Trimming removed 2 bases from V and 6 bases from J; junction bases left unmatched: 10. Germline V gene data show CDR1 as GTSNPN and CDR2 as SVGIG (reference sequence). The CDR3 loop is CAWSSQGLASEQYF. The DNA for the CDR3 is TGTGCCTGGAGTTCACAGGGGTTGGCCAGCGAGCAGTACTTC.

The chain couples TRBV4-1 to TRBJ2-1, with a tentative D call TRBD2 (5 bases). This CDR3 has 17 amino acids. Trimming cost V 4 bases and J 4 bases, with 20 bases left between them. The germline V gene encodes CDR1 MGHRA and CDR2 YSYEKL. The CDR3 here is CASSRKLEAELYNEQFF. The CDR3 region has the DNA TGCGCCAGCAGCCGCAAGCTGGAGGCGGAGCTTTACAATGAGCAGTTCTTC.

The V gene is TRBV4-1, the J gene TRBJ1-5; perhaps TRBD1 as D (6 bases). Trimming took 5 bases from V and 0 from J, leaving 11 bases between them. Germline CDR1 reads MGHRA; CDR2 reads YSYEKL. This CDR3 spans 15 amino acids. CDR3 sequence reads: CASSVGQYSNQPQHF. The CDR3 DNA reads as TGCGCCAGCAGCGTGGGACAATATAGCAATCAGCCCCAGCATTTT.